The present entry profiles one T cell receptor beta chain with its context. Its antigen remains unidentified. This entry belongs to a study of Graves' ophthalmopathy and Graves' hyperthyroidism. Study results and limitations: Both an approximately 69% sensitivity and an approximately 76% specificity characterized the model's predictions of ophthalmopathy progression. Distinction of ophthalmopathy from stable hyperthyroidism by a 13-signature model reached 85% to 90% sensitivity and 81.08% specificity.

Among the exclusions were patients with other autoimmune diseases, uncontrolled infections, pregnancy or lactation. TCR beta CDR3 regions were amplified from RNA transcripts. After a first-round RT-PCR with HTBI primers, a second-round multiplex PCR was run. TCRdb re-derived calls from the multiplex PCR reads in MiXCR, one entry per CDR3 protein. The sample consists of 240,000 or so distinct CDR3 sequences, 45% of them appearing once. V dropped 8 bases and J dropped 0 bases, with 11 bases sitting between them. The CDR3 totals 13 residues. Germline V CDR1 and CDR2: LNHNV, YYDKDF (reference sequence). The specimen was peripheral blood. The chain links TRBV15 to TRBJ2-7, with D uncertain. The source of this sequence is an adult man with Graves' ophthalmopathy. The CDR3 bases are TGTGCCACCCTGGACCTTAGCTCCTACGAGCAGTACTTC. The encoded protein is CATLDLSSYEQYF.